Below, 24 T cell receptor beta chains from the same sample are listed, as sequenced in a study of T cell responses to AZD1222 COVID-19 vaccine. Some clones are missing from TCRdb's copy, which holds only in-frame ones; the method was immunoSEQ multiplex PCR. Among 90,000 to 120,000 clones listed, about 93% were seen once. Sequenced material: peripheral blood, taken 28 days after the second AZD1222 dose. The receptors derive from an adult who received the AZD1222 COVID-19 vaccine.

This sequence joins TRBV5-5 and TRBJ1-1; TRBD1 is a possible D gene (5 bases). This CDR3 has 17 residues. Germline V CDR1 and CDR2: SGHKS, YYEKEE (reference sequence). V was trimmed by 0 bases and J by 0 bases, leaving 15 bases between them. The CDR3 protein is CASSLDRYSFMNTEAFF. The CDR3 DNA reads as TGTGCCAGCAGCTTGGACAGGTACAGTTTCATGAACACTGAAGCTTTCTTT.

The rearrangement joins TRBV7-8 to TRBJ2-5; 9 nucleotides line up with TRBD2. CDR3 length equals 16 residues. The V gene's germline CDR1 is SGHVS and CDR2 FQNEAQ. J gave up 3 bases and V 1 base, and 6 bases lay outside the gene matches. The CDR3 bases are TGTGCCAGCAGCTTAGTGGGAGCGGGGGGAGAAGAGACCCAGTACTTC. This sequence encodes CASSLVGAGGEETQYF.

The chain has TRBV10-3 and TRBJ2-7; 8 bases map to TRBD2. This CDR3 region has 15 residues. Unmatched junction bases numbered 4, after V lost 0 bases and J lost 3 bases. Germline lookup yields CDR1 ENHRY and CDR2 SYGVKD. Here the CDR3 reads CAISESSGASYEQYF. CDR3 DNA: TGTGCCATCAGTGAGTCTAGCGGGGCCAGCTACGAGCAGTACTTC.

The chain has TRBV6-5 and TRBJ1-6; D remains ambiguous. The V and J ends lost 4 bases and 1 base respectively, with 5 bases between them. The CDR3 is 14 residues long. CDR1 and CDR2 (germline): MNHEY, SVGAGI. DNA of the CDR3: TGTGCCAGCAGTTCCGGGTCCTATAATTCACCCCTCCACTTT. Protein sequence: CASSSGSYNSPLHF.

The CDR3 sequence: CASSLVATGELFF. CDR3 nucleotides: TGTGCCAGCAGCTTAGTGGCCACCGGGGAGCTGTTTTTT. The chain carries TRBV11-3 and TRBJ2-2, with D hard to call. V lost 1 base and J lost 4, with 4 bases in between. Germline loops: CDR1 SGHNT, CDR2 YENEEA. The CDR3 runs to 13 residues.

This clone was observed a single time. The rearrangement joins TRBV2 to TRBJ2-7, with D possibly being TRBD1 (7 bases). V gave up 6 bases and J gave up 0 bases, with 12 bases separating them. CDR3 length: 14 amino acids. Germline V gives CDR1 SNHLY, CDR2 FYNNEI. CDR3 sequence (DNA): TGTGCCAGCAGGGACAGGACTAACTCCTACGAGCAGTACTTC. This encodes CASRDRTNSYEQYF.

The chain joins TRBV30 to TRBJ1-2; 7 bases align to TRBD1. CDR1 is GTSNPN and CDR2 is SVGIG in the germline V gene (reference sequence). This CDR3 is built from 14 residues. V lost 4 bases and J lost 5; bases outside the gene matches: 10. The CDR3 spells CAWNDRVSRYGYTF. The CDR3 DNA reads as TGTGCCTGGAATGACAGGGTCTCTAGATATGGCTACACCTTC.

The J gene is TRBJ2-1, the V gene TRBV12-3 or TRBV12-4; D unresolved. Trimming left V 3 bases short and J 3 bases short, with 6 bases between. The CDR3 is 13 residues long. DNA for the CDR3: TGTGCCAGCAGTTTTGGAAGCTACAATGAGCAGTTCTTC. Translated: CASSFGSYNEQFF.

CDR3 nucleotides: TGTGCCAGCAGCTTGGAATTTTCCACAGATACGCAGTATTTT. Translated, it gives CASSLEFSTDTQYF. The J gene is TRBJ2-3, the V gene TRBV5-4; no definite D call. This CDR3 comprises 14 residues. The V end was cut by 0 bases, the J end by 2 bases, with 7 bases between. CDR1 SGHNT and CDR2 YYREEE come from the germline V gene (reference sequence).

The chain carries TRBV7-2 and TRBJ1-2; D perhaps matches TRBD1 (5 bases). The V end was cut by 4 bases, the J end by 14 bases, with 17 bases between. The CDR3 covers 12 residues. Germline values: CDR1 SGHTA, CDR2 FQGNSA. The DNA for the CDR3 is TGTGCCAGCAGCTCACCGGGACTTCGAGGTACCTTC. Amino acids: CASSSPGLRGTF.

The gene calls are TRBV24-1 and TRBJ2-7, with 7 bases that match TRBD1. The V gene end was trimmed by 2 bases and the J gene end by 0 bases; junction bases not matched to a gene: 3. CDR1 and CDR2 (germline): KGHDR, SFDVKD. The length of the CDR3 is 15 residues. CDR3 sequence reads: CATSDSGQASYEQYF. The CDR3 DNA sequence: TGTGCCACCAGTGATTCTGGACAGGCCTCCTACGAGCAGTACTTC.

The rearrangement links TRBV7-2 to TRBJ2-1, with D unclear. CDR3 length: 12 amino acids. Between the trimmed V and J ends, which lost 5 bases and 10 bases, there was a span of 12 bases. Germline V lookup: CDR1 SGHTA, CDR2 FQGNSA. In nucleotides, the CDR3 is TGTGCCAGCAGCCAAGTCCCTTTCGAGCAGTTCTTC. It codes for CASSQVPFEQFF.

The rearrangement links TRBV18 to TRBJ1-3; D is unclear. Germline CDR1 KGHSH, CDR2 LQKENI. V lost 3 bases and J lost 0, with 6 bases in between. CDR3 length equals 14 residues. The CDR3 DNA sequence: TGTGCCAGCTCACCCCAGCTCTCTGGAAACACCATATATTTT. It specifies CASSPQLSGNTIYF.

CDR3 sequence (DNA): TGTGCCAGCAGCCAAAGGATGGAGCAGTTCTTC. Translation gives CASSQRMEQFF. The chain is built from TRBV3-1 (or the pseudogene TRBV3-2) and TRBJ2-1; D is undetermined. CDR1 LGHDT and CDR2 YNNKEL come from the germline V gene (reference sequence). Trimming stripped 2 bases from V and 10 bases from J, with 6 bases between. CDR3 length: 11 residues.

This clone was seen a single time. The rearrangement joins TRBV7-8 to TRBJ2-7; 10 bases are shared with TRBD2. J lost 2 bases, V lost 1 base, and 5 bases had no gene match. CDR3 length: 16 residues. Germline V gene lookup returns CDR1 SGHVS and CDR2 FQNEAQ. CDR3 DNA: TGTGCCAGCAGCTTAGAGGGACTAGCGACCGCCTACGAGCAGTACTTC. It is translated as CASSLEGLATAYEQYF.

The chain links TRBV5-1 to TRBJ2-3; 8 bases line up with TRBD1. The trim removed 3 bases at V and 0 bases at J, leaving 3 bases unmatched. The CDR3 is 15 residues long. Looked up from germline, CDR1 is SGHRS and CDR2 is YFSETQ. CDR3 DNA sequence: TGCGCCAGCAGCTGGGGGACAGGCAGCACAGATACGCAGTATTTT. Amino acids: CASSWGTGSTDTQYF.

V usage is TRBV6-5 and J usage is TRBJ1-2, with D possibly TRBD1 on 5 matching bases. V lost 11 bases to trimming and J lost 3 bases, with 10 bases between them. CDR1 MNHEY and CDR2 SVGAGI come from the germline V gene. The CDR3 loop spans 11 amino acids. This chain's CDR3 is CACWDHYGYTF. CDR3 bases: TGTGCCTGCTGGGACCACTATGGCTACACCTTC.

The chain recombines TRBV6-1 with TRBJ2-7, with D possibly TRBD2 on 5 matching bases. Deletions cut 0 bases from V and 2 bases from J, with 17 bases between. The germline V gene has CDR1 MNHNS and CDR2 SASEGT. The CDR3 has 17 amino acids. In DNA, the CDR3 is TGTGCCAGCAGTGAAGCGCCCGGGGAAAGGGCCCCCTACGAGCAGTACTTC. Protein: CASSEAPGERAPYEQYF.

CDR3 DNA: TGTGCCAGTAGTAGGGCTAAAACAGGGCTGAGGAATGAGCAGTTCTTC. Translating it yields CASSRAKTGLRNEQFF. The genes are TRBV19 and TRBJ2-1; weak D call: TRBD1 (6 bases). Trimming shortened V by 4 bases and J by 7 bases, and 20 bases separated the two germline ends. The CDR3 runs to 16 residues. The germline V gene encodes CDR1 LNHDA and CDR2 SQIVND (reference sequence). Variable domain in full (rest from reference TRBV19 and TRBJ2-1): DGGITQSPKYLFRKEGQNVTLSCEQNLNHDAMYWYRQDPGQGLRLIYYSQIVNDFQKGDIAEGYSVSREKKESFPLTVTSAQKNPTAFYLCASSRAKTGLRNEQFFGPGTRLTVL.

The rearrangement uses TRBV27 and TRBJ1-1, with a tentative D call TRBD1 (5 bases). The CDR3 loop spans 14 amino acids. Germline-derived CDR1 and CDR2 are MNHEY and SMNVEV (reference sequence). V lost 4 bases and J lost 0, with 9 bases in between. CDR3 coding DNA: TGTGCCAGCAGTTACACAGGTCTGAACACTGAAGCTTTCTTT. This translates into CASSYTGLNTEAFF.

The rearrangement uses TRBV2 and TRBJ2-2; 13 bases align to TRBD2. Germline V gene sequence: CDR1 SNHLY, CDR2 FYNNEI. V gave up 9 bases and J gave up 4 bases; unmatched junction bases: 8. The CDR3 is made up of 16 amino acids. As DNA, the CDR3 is TGTGCCAGTACTAGCGGGGGGGCCGGGGGCACCGGGGAGCTGTTTTTT. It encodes CASTSGGAGGTGELFF.

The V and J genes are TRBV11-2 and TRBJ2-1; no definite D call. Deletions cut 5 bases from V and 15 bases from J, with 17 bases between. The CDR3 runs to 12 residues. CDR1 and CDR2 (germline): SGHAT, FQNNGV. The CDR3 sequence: CASSPVSNRRFF. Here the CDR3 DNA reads TGTGCCAGCAGCCCCGTTAGTAATCGACGGTTCTTC.

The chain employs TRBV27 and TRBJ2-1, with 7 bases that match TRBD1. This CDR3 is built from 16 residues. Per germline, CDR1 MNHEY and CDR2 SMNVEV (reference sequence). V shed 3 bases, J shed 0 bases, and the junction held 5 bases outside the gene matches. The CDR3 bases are TGTGCCAGCAGTTTCGACAGGGAAGGCTCCTACAATGAGCAGTTCTTC. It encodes CASSFDREGSYNEQFF.

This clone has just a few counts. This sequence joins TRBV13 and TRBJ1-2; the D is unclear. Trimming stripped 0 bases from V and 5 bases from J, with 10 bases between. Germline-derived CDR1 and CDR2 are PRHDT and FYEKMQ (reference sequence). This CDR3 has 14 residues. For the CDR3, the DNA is TGTGCCAGCAGCTTAGGGTCGTCCCCTTATGGCTACACCTTC. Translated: CASSLGSSPYGYTF.